This T cell receptor (beta chain) was identified in a study of OX40 agonist ivuxolimab in advanced cancers. TCRdb's table, derived via immunoSEQ multiplex PCR, lists solely in-frame clones and lacks some. The top ten clones hold under 0.95% of a sample with roughly 120,000 clones, about nine tenths of them seen once. Peripheral blood came from all dose cohorts at three timepoints. Unmatched junction bases numbered 4, after V lost 4 bases and J lost 4 bases. Germline assignment: CDR1 MGHRA and CDR2 YSYEKL. This CDR3 spans 15 amino acids. The source is an adult with an advanced solid tumor such as melanoma, head and neck, liver or kidney cancer. The input for sequencing was CD4+ or CD8+ T cells sorted from blood, taken in a trial of the OX40 agonist ivuxolimab. The genes are TRBV4-1 and TRBJ1-3, with 10 bases aligning to TRBD1. This chain's CDR3 is CASSRPGQGGNTIYF. In nucleotides, the CDR3 is TGCGCCAGCAGCCGACCGGGACAGGGGGGAAACACCATATATTTT.